This TCR beta chain was retrieved from a study of T-cell memory formation after mild COVID-19 (dated by TCRdb to the early 2020s). For the wider study: TCR sequence clusters from the two donors were found to be largely donor specific. In two donors, T-cell clones that expanded and contracted after mild COVID-19 were followed by sequencing TCRalpha and TCRbeta repertoires longitudinally. Two young, previously healthy adult volunteers, one female and one male, were included in the cohort.

General conclusions and limits of the study: Whether the second-wave clones peaking on day 37 were SARS-CoV-2 specific was not confirmed. Some responding clones were found in pre-infection memory, which suggests that pre-existing cross-reactive memory T cells took part in the SARS-CoV-2 response. Contracting CD4+ clones were found mainly in CM and EM memory subsets, while CD8+ clones were enriched in EMRA. From day 15 to 85, contracting clones showed balanced CD4/CD8 phenotypes, whereas a second wave of clones that expanded from day 15 to 37 leaned towards CD4+. Only two mild cases were covered by the study, and larger cohorts that include severe cases with pre-infection samples were considered necessary.

Sequencing was carried out with an Illumina NovaSeq 6000. cDNA libraries for TCRalpha and TCRbeta were prepared by 5'RACE using constant-segment primers, with sample barcodes and unique molecular identifiers added. Trizol reagent was used to extract RNA from every sample. The libraries were amplified in two PCR steps, and the second step added a second sample barcode and Illumina TruSeq adapters. The libraries were sequenced on an Illumina NovaSeq using 2 x 150 bp paired-end reads. In the authors' own workflow: The reads were demultiplexed and collapsed into UMI-guided consensus sequences using migec v1.2.7. Using mixcr v2.1.11, UMI consensuses were aligned to TRA and TRB V and J templates and then assembled into clonotypes. A clonotype was counted as expanded or contracted only if both edgeR and NoisET called the change significant, with noise models trained on biological replicates. For edgeR calls, the cutoffs were a false discovery rate-adjusted p below 0.01 and a log2 fold-change threshold of 1. PCA with hierarchical clustering of max-normalized trajectories of the 1000 most abundant clonotypes was used as exploratory dynamics analysis. Separately sequenced CD4+ and CD8+ repertoires were used to assign the CD4 or CD8 phenotype of responding clones. The public sequencing data were trimmed at Q25 with fastp and processed into clonotypes with MiXCR by TCRdb, which kept only in-frame beta chains. Rows merge per CDR3 protein into single entries with the most common DNA and genes. The V and J calls follow TCRdb's processing rather than the paper's. In this sample the table shows roughly 560,000 distinct CDR3 sequences, roughly 22% of which occur a single time. The ten largest clonotypes hold around an eighth of the sample.

This clonotype was seen only a few times. There is no known antigen for this receptor. Qualities for individual bases were not recorded, and no much larger clone is one base off. PBMCs were isolated by Ficoll-Paque density gradient centrifugation. Sequenced input: PBMCs or a T cell subset sorted from them (not recorded which). The receptor was derived from an adult woman who had mild COVID-19 (a few samples of this study predate the infection). The sample titles of this study are shuffled in the database, so cell type and time point are left out; the donor was told from shared clones.

For the CDR3, the sequence is CATSDSSAGRPQHF. The nucleotide sequence reads TGTGCCACCAGTGATTCAAGCGCGGGGAGGCCCCAGCATTTT. The rearranged segments are TRBV24-1 and TRBJ1-5, with no confidently assigned D gene. The CDR3 holds 14 amino acids from the cysteine to the phenylalanine. The kept DNA is CDR3 alone, 42 bases in frame from the first base. Trimming takes 2 bases from V and 9 bases from J, and the germline ends sit 13 bases apart. The germline V gene supplies CDR1 KGHDR and CDR2 SFDVKD.